This T cell receptor (beta chain) was captured in a study of blood T cell repertoires in COVID-19. Study-level information: The samples span acute and convalescent COVID-19 from the United States, Italy and Spain.

The CDR3 is made up of 14 amino acids. Germline-derived CDR1 and CDR2 are KGHSH and LQKENI. V was clipped by 8 bases and J by 7 bases; unmatched bases: 9. Per the study methods: For nucleated cells, counts were estimated from reference gene primer amplification. Clones were sequenced by immunoSEQ multiplex PCR, and TCRdb holds only the in-frame ones, with some missing. V, J and clone size reflect that table, while D and trimming were determined from the DNA. The table records about 240,000 clones, roughly 87% of them present only once. The source of this sequence is a man in his 60s who had recovered from COVID-19. Sequences were obtained from peripheral blood. V and J are TRBV18 and TRBJ2-1; 9 bases align to TRBD1. This chain's CDR3 is CASLPGQGKNEQFF. The CDR3 coding sequence is TGTGCCAGCCTCCCGGGACAGGGAAAAAATGAGCAGTTCTTC.